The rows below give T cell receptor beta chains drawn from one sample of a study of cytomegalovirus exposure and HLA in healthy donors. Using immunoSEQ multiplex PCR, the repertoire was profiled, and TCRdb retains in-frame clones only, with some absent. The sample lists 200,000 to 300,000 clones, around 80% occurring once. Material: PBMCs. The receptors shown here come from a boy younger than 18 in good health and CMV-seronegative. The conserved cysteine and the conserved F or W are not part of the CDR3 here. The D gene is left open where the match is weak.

cdr3_aa: ASSQYGQMNTEAF; j_call: TRBJ1-1; d_call: NA; v_call: TRBV4-1
cdr3_aa: ASTNRVAENTGELF; j_call: TRBJ2-2; d_call: NA; v_call: TRBV5-1
cdr3_aa: ASRWSEDRPYEQY; j_call: TRBJ2-7; d_call: NA; v_call: TRBV19
cdr3_aa: ASSVTGEGGYT; j_call: TRBJ1-2; d_call: NA; v_call: TRBV9
cdr3_aa: ASSPEALSTDTQY; j_call: TRBJ2-3; d_call: NA; v_call: TRBV5-4
cdr3_aa: ASRVPGQGDAF; j_call: TRBJ1-1; d_call: TRBD1; v_call: TRBV23-1
cdr3_aa: ASSTRLAGGMYNEQF; j_call: TRBJ2-1; d_call: TRBD2; v_call: TRBV19
cdr3_aa: ASSLGEGWTGELF; j_call: TRBJ2-2; d_call: NA; v_call: TRBV7-2
cdr3_aa: ASSESIEAF; j_call: TRBJ1-1; d_call: NA; v_call: TRBV10-2
cdr3_aa: ASRPWGEGNQPQH; j_call: TRBJ1-5; d_call: NA; v_call: TRBV19
cdr3_aa: ASSGGQGNSPLH; j_call: TRBJ1-6; d_call: TRBD1; v_call: TRBV9
cdr3_aa: ASSLIGGAYNEQF; j_call: TRBJ2-1; d_call: TRBD1; v_call: TRBV7-2
cdr3_aa: ASSLTRDRGLYEQY; j_call: NA; d_call: TRBD1; v_call: TRBV5-6
cdr3_aa: ASSLVGQTYEQY; j_call: TRBJ2-7; d_call: NA; v_call: TRBV11-2
cdr3_aa: ASRGTPRPPDTQY; j_call: TRBJ2-3; d_call: NA; v_call: TRBV6-1
cdr3_aa: ASSIDGGGTFYEQY; j_call: TRBJ2-7; d_call: TRBD2; v_call: TRBV19
cdr3_aa: ASSYYRTSVTEQF; j_call: TRBJ2-1; d_call: TRBD2; v_call: TRBV6-6
cdr3_aa: ASDRGLGGYEQY; j_call: TRBJ2-7; d_call: TRBD1; v_call: TRBV7-8
cdr3_aa: ASSLQGIGNTEAF; j_call: TRBJ1-1; d_call: NA; v_call: TRBV7-2
cdr3_aa: ASSRTSGGFYEQY; j_call: TRBJ2-7; d_call: TRBD2; v_call: TRBV5-4
cdr3_aa: ASSFGGRGRTEAF; j_call: TRBJ1-1; d_call: TRBD1; v_call: TRBV27
cdr3_aa: ASSWLLAGMRYTQY; j_call: TRBJ2-3; d_call: TRBD2; v_call: TRBV5-1
cdr3_aa: ASSQDAGQNYGYP; j_call: TRBJ1-2; d_call: NA; v_call: TRBV4-2
cdr3_aa: SVEDRYSYNEQF; j_call: TRBJ2-1; d_call: NA; v_call: TRBV29-1
cdr3_aa: ASSLGAGAYNEQF; j_call: TRBJ2-1; d_call: TRBD2; v_call: TRBV5-1
cdr3_aa: ARPQNTDTQY; j_call: TRBJ2-3; d_call: NA; v_call: TRBV5-1